This TCR beta chain is from a study of shared T cell receptors in the human thymus. Germline V lookup: CDR1 LGHNA, CDR2 YNFKEQ. V was cut by 1 base and J by 0 bases, with 13 bases left in between. The CDR3 runs to 18 residues. Only one count was recorded for this clone. TCRdb's copy holds only in-frame clones and misses some; the assay was immunoSEQ multiplex PCR. The sample has some 700,000 clones, 80% to 90% seen once. This same sample was also part of a study on human thymus T cells. In that study: Having corrective surgery for congenital heart defects, healthy Finnish infants were the ones who donated. Resections removed during corrective heart surgery provided the thymus tissue used.

The clonotype originates from a girl under three years old with a congenital heart defect. The sample was thymocytes. J is TRBJ1-6 and V is TRBV4-2, with unresolved D. CDR3 protein: CASSQGVRRSSYNSPLHF. The DNA of the CDR3 is TGTGCCAGCAGCCAAGGGGTAAGGCGGAGCTCCTATAATTCACCCCTCCACTTT.